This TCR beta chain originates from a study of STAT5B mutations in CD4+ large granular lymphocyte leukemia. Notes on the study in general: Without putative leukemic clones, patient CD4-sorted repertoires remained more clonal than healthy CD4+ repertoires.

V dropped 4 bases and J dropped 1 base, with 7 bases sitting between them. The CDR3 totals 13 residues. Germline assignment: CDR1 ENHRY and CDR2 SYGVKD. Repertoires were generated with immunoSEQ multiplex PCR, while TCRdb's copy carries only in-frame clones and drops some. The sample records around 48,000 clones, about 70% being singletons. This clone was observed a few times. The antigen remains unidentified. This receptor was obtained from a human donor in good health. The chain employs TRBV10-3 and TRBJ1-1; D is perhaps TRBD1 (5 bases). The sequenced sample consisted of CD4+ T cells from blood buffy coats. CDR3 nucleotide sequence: TGTGCCATCAGTGGACAGACGAACACTGAAGCTTTCTTT. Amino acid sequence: CAISGQTNTEAFF.